Listed below are T cell receptor beta chains from one sample, sequenced in a study of T cells in Graves' hyperthyroidism and ophthalmopathy. TCRdb reprocessed the multiplex PCR reads with MiXCR, giving one entry per CDR3 protein. The sample shows a few hundred thousand distinct CDR3 sequences, around 17% of them seen only once. The source material was blood. These receptors came from a man aged 35 to 55 with Graves' hyperthyroidism. Each CDR3 is given with its conserved first and last residue. D genes are given only for firm matches. Clone size, where shown, is once, few, many, or a class for clones that have expanded.

DNA | CDR3 | J | D | size | V
TGTGCCAGCAGCTCTCTGGACGAGCAGTACTTC | CASSSLDEQYF | TRBJ2-7 | - | many | TRBV28
TGTGCCAGCACCTCCCGAGCAACTAATGAAAAACTGTTTTTT | CASTSRATNEKLFF | TRBJ1-4 | - | - | TRBV27
TGCAGTGTGCTACTGTCGGACGGGTTCTTCCAAGAGACCCAGTACTTC | CSVLLSDGFFQETQYF | TRBJ2-5 | - | - | TRBV20-1
TGCAGCGTTGTTCACCAGAGCTCTGGAAACACCATATATTTT | CSVVHQSSGNTIYF | TRBJ1-3 | - | - | TRBV29-1
TGTGCCAGCAGACCCGGACAGAATAGCAATCAGCCCCAGCATTTT | CASRPGQNSNQPQHF | TRBJ1-5 | - | many | TRBV6-1
TGCGCCAGCAGCCAAGTAATGTCGGCTGGGGCCAACGTCCTGACTTTC | CASSQVMSAGANVLTF | TRBJ2-6 | - | - | TRBV4-3
TGCGCCAGCAGCAAGGACAGAAGCACAGATACGCAGTATTTT | CASSKDRSTDTQYF | TRBJ2-3 | - | few | TRBV5-1
TGTGCCACGGGTTACGAGCAGTACTTC | CATGYEQYF | TRBJ2-7 | - | - | TRBV2
TGTGCCATCAGTGAACAGGGTAGAACTGAAGCTTTCTTT | CAISEQGRTEAFF | TRBJ1-1 | - | few | TRBV10-3
TGCAGTGCTAGAGAAGCGGGCACAGATACGCAGTATTTT | CSAREAGTDTQYF | TRBJ2-3 | - | - | TRBV20-1
TGTGCCAGCACCGGACTAGCAGCTCGGGAGACCCAGTACTTC | CASTGLAARETQYF | TRBJ2-5 | TRBD2 | many | TRBV28
TGCAGTGCGGGACAGGGAGGGGGCTACGAGCAGTACTTC | CSAGQGGGYEQYF | TRBJ2-7 | TRBD1 | many | TRBV20-1
TGTGCCACCAGTGACCAACGGGGGGATCCTACGAAGCAGTACTTC | CATSDQRGDPTKQYF | TRBJ2-7 | TRBD2 | few | TRBV24-1